This T cell receptor (beta chain) was obtained from a study of monozygotic twins with inflammatory bowel disease. Each CDR3 protein gets one entry in TCRdb, which reprocessed the 5' RACE reads and gives no DNA. This sample contains about 160,000 distinct CDR3 sequences. Measured by frequency, this clonotype is large. The CDR3 spans 12 residues. Germline V gives CDR1 MDHEN, CDR2 SYDVKM. This chain uses TRBV28 with TRBJ1-1; there is no DNA to check the TCRdb D call of TRBD1. The sequence was collected from a human donor with ulcerative colitis or Crohn's disease, or a healthy co-twin of an affected twin (not recorded which). Sequencing input: blood. This chain's CDR3 is CASSPPDRGAFF.